These 22 T cell receptor beta chains share one sample of origin, sequenced in a study of PD-1 blockade in classical Hodgkin lymphoma. Method: immunoSEQ multiplex PCR; TCRdb's copy keeps in-frame clones and lacks some. The table lists about 7,000 clones, about 83% of them singletons. Autologous stem cell transplantation was followed by relapse in every patient, and brentuximab vedotin exposure varied. The sample consisted of peripheral blood mononuclear cells (PBMCs), taken at baseline. The source is a human donor with classical Hodgkin lymphoma.

The chain employs TRBV5-6 and TRBJ2-5; D gene unclear. The length of the CDR3 is 14 residues. Germline V gene data show CDR1 as SGHDT and CDR2 as YYEEEE. V was pared by 0 bases and J by 0 bases, with 6 bases between. CDR3 protein: CASSLVQNQETQYF. The CDR3 region has the DNA TGTGCCAGCAGCTTGGTCCAGAACCAAGAGACCCAGTACTTC.

The chain carries TRBV9 and TRBJ2-2, with 9 bases that match TRBD2. Germline assignment: CDR1 SGDLS and CDR2 YYNGEE. Germline trimming cut 0 bases from V and 5 bases from J; bases unmatched to any gene: 11. The CDR3 runs to 18 residues. The DNA of the CDR3 is TGTGCCAGCAGCGTAGGGGGTAGCGGGAGCCTAGGGACCGGGGAGCTGTTTTTT. Its protein product is CASSVGGSGSLGTGELFF.

This sequence joins TRBV18 and TRBJ1-4; TRBD1 is a possible D gene (6 bases). V was shortened by 3 bases and J by 5 bases, with 19 bases between the two germline ends. Germline CDR1 reads KGHSH; CDR2 reads LQKENI. The CDR3 has 17 amino acids. CDR3 in amino acids: CASSPLTVGARNEKLFF. CDR3 DNA sequence: TGTGCCAGCTCACCTCTTACCGTGGGGGCACGGAATGAAAAACTGTTTTTT.

The CDR3 region has the DNA TGTGCCAGCAGTTATTCAGAGTGGACTGAAGCTTTCTTT. The encoded protein is CASSYSEWTEAFF. The chain recombines TRBV6-5 with TRBJ1-1; D uncertain. This CDR3 spans 13 amino acids. V lost 3 bases and J 5 bases, leaving 10 bases between the germline ends. Germline CDR1 reads MNHEY; CDR2 reads SVGAGI.

This clone was seen only once. This chain joins TRBV14 and TRBJ2-1; D is unclear. V lost 4 bases and J lost 5, with 3 bases in between. This CDR3 has 11 amino acids. Germline V gives CDR1 SGHDN, CDR2 FVKESK. The CDR3 bases are TGTGCCAGCAGCCTCCACAATGAGCAGTTCTTC. Translating gives CASSLHNEQFF.

V usage is TRBV27 and J usage is TRBJ2-7; the D gene is possibly TRBD2 (8 bases). Per germline, CDR1 MNHEY and CDR2 SMNVEV (reference sequence). CDR3 size: 15 residues. V gave up 2 bases and J gave up 2 bases, with 13 bases separating them. The CDR3 nucleotides read TGTGCCAGCAGTTTAATCGGGAGGGGGCCCTACGAGCAGTACTTC. Translating it yields CASSLIGRGPYEQYF.

The gene calls are TRBV4-3 and TRBJ2-6; a possible D gene is TRBD1 (5 bases). Trimming shortened V by 0 bases and J by 1 base, and 13 bases separated the two germline ends. The germline V gene encodes CDR1 LGHNA and CDR2 YSLEER. The CDR3 is 18 residues long. CDR3 in DNA: TGCGCCAGCAGCCAAGATGGGGCAGGGTGGTCTGGGGCCAACGTCCTGACTTTC. Residues: CASSQDGAGWSGANVLTF.

The count of this clone is one. The V call is TRBV5-4, the J call TRBJ2-5; TRBD2 agrees at 7 bases. Germline V lookup: CDR1 SGHNT, CDR2 YYREEE (reference sequence). The CDR3 contains 16 residues. The ends lost 0 bases at V and 3 bases at J; junction bases unmatched: 8. CDR3 in amino acids: CASSLDGGSREETQYF. Here the CDR3 DNA reads TGTGCCAGCAGCTTGGATGGCGGGAGTCGTGAAGAGACCCAGTACTTC.

V gene TRBV19 combines with J gene TRBJ1-5, with unresolved D. Per the germline V gene, CDR1 is LNHDA and CDR2 is SQIVND (reference sequence). The CDR3 contains 14 residues. V was shortened by 7 bases and J by 3 bases, with 13 bases between the two germline ends. The CDR3 region is CASTTSGPNQPQHF. The CDR3 bases are TGTGCCAGTACCACGAGCGGGCCCAATCAGCCCCAGCATTTT.

The J gene is TRBJ1-4, the V gene TRBV27, with TRBD1 identical over 8 bases. This CDR3 spans 15 amino acids. V shed 5 bases, J shed 7 bases, and the junction held 9 bases outside the gene matches. Germline assignment: CDR1 MNHEY and CDR2 SMNVEV (reference sequence). The CDR3: CASSDRQGAAEKLFF. The DNA for the CDR3 is TGTGCCAGCAGTGACCGCCAGGGGGCCGCTGAAAAACTGTTTTTT.

The genes are TRBV6-6 and TRBJ1-1; D gene unclear. The V end lost 6 bases, the J end lost 0 bases, and 14 bases lay between the germline ends. CDR3 length: 15 residues. From germline, CDR1 is MNHNY and CDR2 SVGAGI (reference sequence). The CDR3 bases are TGTGCCAGCAGCCCAGGCCCGCTGGTGAACACTGAAGCTTTCTTT. Its translation: CASSPGPLVNTEAFF.

The rearrangement links TRBV30 to TRBJ1-1, with unresolved D. The length of the CDR3 is 14 residues. V gave up 0 bases and J gave up 2 bases, with 10 bases separating them. Looked up from germline, CDR1 is GTSNPN and CDR2 is SVGIG (reference sequence). As DNA, the CDR3 is TGTGCCTGGAGTGTATCCCTTACAAACACTGAAGCTTTCTTT. It yields the protein CAWSVSLTNTEAFF.

The rearrangement joins TRBV2 to TRBJ1-4; D remains ambiguous. Germline CDR1 is SNHLY and CDR2 is FYNNEI. The ends were cut back, 2 bases at V and 8 bases at J, with 15 bases in the middle. The CDR3 sequence is 15 residues long. The CDR3 spells CASSEYGRRTEKLFF. CDR3 coding DNA: TGTGCCAGCAGTGAATACGGACGGAGAACCGAAAAACTGTTTTTT.

The chain links TRBV6-5 to TRBJ2-7, with a weak D call TRBD2 (6 bases). V lost 2 bases and J 1 base, leaving 12 bases between the germline ends. The CDR3 is 15 amino acids. CDR1 and CDR2 from the germline V gene are MNHEY and SVGAGI. The CDR3 here is CASSYRPGLSYEQYF. Here the CDR3 DNA reads TGTGCCAGCAGTTACCGACCGGGACTTTCCTACGAGCAGTACTTC.

This chain links TRBV10-3 with TRBJ2-7; 11 nucleotides match TRBD2. Per the germline V gene, CDR1 is ENHRY and CDR2 is SYGVKD. V trimming: 4 bases; J trimming: 4 bases; junction bases outside the gene matches: 12. The CDR3 spans 17 residues. CDR3 sequence reads: CAISASASGRMTYEQYF. The CDR3 coding sequence is TGTGCCATCAGTGCGAGTGCTAGCGGGAGGATGACTTACGAGCAGTACTTC.

V usage is TRBV7-9 and J usage is TRBJ2-1; no firm D call. Germline loops: CDR1 SEHNR, CDR2 FQNEAQ (reference sequence). This CDR3 has 15 amino acids. Trimming took 3 bases from V and 0 from J, leaving 9 bases between them. This CDR3 reads CASSLSESSYNEQFF. For the CDR3, the DNA is TGTGCCAGCAGCTTGAGCGAGAGCTCCTACAATGAGCAGTTCTTC.

There are a few counts of this clone. The chain employs TRBV7-2 and TRBJ1-2, with 7 bases fitting TRBD1. Germline CDR1 reads SGHTA; CDR2 reads FQGNSA. CDR3 size: 12 residues. J gave up 7 bases and V 5 bases, and 4 bases lay outside the gene matches. CDR3 sequence (DNA): TGTGCCAGCAGCCCTAGGACAGGTGGCTACACCTTC. Translation: CASSPRTGGYTF.

V usage is TRBV28 and J usage is TRBJ1-2; possible D gene TRBD1, 5 bases. The CDR3 length is 13 residues. V shed 3 bases and J shed 4 bases, with 9 bases lying between them. Germline lookup yields CDR1 MDHEN and CDR2 SYDVKM. The CDR3 loop is CASSLGRTYGYTF. CDR3 DNA: TGTGCCAGCAGTTTGGGGCGGACCTATGGCTACACCTTC.

This clone was detected only once. J is TRBJ2-3 and V is TRBV7-6; 14 bases fit TRBD2. V lost 5 bases to trimming and J lost 4 bases; unmatched junction nucleotides: 8. This CDR3 has 17 amino acids. The germline gives CDR1 SGHVS, CDR2 FNYEAQ. For the CDR3, the DNA is TGTGCCAGCAGCCCCCCGGGACTAGCGGGAGCGGCAGATACGCAGTATTTT. This translates into CASSPPGLAGAADTQYF.

The chain couples TRBV10-3 to TRBJ1-5; D gene ambiguous. This CDR3 region has 17 residues. Trimming shortened V by 3 bases and J by 5 bases, and 20 bases separated the two germline ends. Germline CDR1 ENHRY, CDR2 SYGVKD. CDR3 sequence: CAISDTLLGGRDQPQHF. The CDR3, as DNA: TGTGCCATCAGTGACACCTTGTTGGGTGGGAGGGATCAGCCCCAGCATTTT.

The CDR3, as DNA: TGTGCCAGCAGCGTAGCGGGAGGGCCGCGGGAGACCCAGTACTTC. Translation gives CASSVAGGPRETQYF. The gene calls are TRBV9 and TRBJ2-5; 8 positions agree with TRBD2. V was pared by 0 bases and J by 5 bases, with 6 bases of the junction left unmatched. This CDR3 spans 15 amino acids. Germline V CDR1 and CDR2: SGDLS, YYNGEE.

This clone was detected once. The chain is built from TRBV6-1 and TRBJ1-1, with D unclear. CDR3 length: 15 residues. Per germline, CDR1 MNHNS and CDR2 SASEGT. Trimming shortened V by 3 bases and J by 6 bases, and 17 bases separated the two germline ends. The CDR3: CASSDGVWGIAEAFF. The CDR3 nucleotides are TGTGCCAGCAGTGATGGGGTTTGGGGTATCGCTGAAGCTTTCTTT.